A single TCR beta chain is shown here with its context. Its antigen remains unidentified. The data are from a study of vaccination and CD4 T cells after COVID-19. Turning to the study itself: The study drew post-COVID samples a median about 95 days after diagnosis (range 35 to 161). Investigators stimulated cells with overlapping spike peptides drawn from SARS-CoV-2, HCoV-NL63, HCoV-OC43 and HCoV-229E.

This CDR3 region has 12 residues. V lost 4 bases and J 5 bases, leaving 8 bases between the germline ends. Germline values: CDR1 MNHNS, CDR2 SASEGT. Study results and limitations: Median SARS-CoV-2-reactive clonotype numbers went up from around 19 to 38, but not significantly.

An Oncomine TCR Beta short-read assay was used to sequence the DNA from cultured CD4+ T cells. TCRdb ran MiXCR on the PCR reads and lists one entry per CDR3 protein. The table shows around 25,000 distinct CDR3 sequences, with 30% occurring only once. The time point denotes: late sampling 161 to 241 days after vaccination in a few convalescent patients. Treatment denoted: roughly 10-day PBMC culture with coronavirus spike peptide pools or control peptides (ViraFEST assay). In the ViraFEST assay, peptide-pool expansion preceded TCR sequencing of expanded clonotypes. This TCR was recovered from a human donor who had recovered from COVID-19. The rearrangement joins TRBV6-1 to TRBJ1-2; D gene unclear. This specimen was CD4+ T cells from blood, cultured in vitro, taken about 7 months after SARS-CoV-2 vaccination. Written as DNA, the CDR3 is TGTGCCAGCAGTGGCCACGTGTATGGCTACACCTTC. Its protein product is CASSGHVYGYTF.